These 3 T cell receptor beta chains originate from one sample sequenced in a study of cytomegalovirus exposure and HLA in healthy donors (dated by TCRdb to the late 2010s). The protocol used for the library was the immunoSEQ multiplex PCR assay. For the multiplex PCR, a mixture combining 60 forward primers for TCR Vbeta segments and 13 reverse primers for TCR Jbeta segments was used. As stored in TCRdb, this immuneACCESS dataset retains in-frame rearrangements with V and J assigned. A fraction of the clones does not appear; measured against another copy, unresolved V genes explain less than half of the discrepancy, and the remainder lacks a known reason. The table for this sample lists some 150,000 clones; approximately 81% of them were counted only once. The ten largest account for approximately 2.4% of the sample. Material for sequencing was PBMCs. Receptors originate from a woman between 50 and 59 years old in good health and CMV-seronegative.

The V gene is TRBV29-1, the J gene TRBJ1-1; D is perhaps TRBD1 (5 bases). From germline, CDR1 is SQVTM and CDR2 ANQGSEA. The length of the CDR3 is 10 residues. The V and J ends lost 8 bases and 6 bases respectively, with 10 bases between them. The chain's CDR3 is CSFWGPEAFF. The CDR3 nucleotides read TGCAGCTTCTGGGGCCCTGAAGCTTTCTTT.

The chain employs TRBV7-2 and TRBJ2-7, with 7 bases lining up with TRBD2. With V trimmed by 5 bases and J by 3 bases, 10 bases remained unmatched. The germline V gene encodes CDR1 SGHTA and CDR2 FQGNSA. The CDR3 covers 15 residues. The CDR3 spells CASSLEGGGNYEQYF. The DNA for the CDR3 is TGTGCCAGCAGCCTAGAAGGCGGGGGAAACTACGAGCAGTACTTC.

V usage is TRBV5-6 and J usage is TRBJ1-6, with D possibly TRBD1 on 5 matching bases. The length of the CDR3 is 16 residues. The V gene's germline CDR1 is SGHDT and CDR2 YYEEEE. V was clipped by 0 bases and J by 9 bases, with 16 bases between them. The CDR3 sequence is CASSLGSVGASSPLHF. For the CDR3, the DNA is TGTGCCAGCAGCTTGGGGAGCGTAGGGGCATCTTCACCCCTCCACTTT.